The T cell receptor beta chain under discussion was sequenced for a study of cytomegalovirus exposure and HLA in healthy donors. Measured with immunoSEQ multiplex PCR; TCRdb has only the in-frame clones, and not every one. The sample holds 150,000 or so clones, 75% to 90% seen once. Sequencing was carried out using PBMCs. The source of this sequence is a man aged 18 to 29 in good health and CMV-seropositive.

CDR3 residues: CASSPQWGQGDSPLHF. CDR3 nucleotide sequence: TGTGCCAGCTCACCGCAATGGGGACAGGGGGATTCACCCCTCCACTTT. The chain links TRBV18 to TRBJ1-6, with 11 bases fitting TRBD1. With 3 bases clipped from V and 8 bases from J, the junction kept 6 bases outside the gene matches. The length of the CDR3 is 16 residues. CDR1 and CDR2 (germline): KGHSH, LQKENI.